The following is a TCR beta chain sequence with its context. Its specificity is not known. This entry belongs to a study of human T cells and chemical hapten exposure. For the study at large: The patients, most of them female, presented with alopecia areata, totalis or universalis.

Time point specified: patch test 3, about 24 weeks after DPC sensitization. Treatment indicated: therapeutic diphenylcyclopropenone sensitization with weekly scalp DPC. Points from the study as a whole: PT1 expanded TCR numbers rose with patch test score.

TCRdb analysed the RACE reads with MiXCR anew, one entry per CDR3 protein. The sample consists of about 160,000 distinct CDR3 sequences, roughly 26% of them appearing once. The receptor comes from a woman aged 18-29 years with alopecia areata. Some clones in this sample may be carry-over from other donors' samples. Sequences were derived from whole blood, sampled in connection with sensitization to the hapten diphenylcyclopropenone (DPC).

Here the CDR3 DNA reads TGTGCCAGCAGTTACCAAGGGGAAAAACTGTTTTTT. It yields the protein CASSYQGEKLFF. The chain employs TRBV6-5 and TRBJ1-4; D gene ambiguous. The CDR3 has 12 amino acids. Germline loops: CDR1 MNHEY, CDR2 SVGAGI. With 2 bases removed from V and 8 bases from J, the gap between germline ends came to 6 bases.